Listed below are T cell receptor beta chains from one sample, sequenced in a study of CD8 T cells in Susac syndrome. TCRdb processed the immunoSEQ multiplex PCR reads anew with MiXCR; each CDR3 protein has one entry. The sample records 90,000 to 150,000 distinct CDR3 sequences, 92% being singletons. Material for sequencing was CD8+ T cells from PBMCs. The receptors stem from a human donor in good health. Both conserved end residues are part of each CDR3. Each record gives: V gene, J gene, CDR3 length, CDR3 protein.

v_gene: TRBV5-5; j_gene: TRBJ2-1; len: 16; CDR3aa: CASSLSAPLSYNEQFF
v_gene: TRBV5-1; j_gene: TRBJ2-5; len: 14; CDR3aa: CASSISGGRETQYF
v_gene: TRBV25-1; j_gene: TRBJ2-5; len: 15; CDR3aa: CASSGSGLAKTTQYF
v_gene: TRBV5-1; j_gene: TRBJ2-7; len: 14; CDR3aa: CASSGGTSGYEQYF
v_gene: TRBV6-1; j_gene: TRBJ1-5; len: 13; CDR3aa: CAYRGGINQPQHF
v_gene: TRBV29-1; j_gene: TRBJ1-1; len: 13; CDR3aa: CSVVKEMNTEAFF
v_gene: TRBV5-6; j_gene: TRBJ1-1; len: 15; CDR3aa: CASSGDRGWISEAFF
v_gene: TRBV5-1; j_gene: TRBJ2-1; len: 14; CDR3aa: CASSLSVRYNEQFF
v_gene: TRBV5-1; j_gene: TRBJ2-3; len: 17; CDR3aa: CASSLWGTATSTDTQYF
v_gene: TRBV4-3; j_gene: TRBJ2-7; len: 17; CDR3aa: CASSQDLAGGYSYEQYF
v_gene: TRBV20-1; j_gene: TRBJ1-5; len: 12; CDR3aa: CSAGEVNQPQHF
v_gene: TRBV29-1; j_gene: TRBJ1-1; len: 13; CDR3aa: CSVPGTVNTEAFF
v_gene: TRBV6-2/TRBV6-3; j_gene: TRBJ2-1; len: 18; CDR3aa: CASSSTSGGAGPYNEQFF
v_gene: TRBV20-1; j_gene: TRBJ2-1; len: 16; CDR3aa: CSATPQDTSSYNEQFF
v_gene: TRBV6-5; j_gene: TRBJ1-6; len: 16; CDR3aa: CASSYSIRTPRSPLHF
v_gene: TRBV29-1; j_gene: TRBJ1-2; len: 13; CDR3aa: CSVDTRVNYGYTF
v_gene: TRBV4-2; j_gene: TRBJ2-4; len: 17; CDR3aa: CASSQDGAGGLKNIQYF
v_gene: TRBV7-2; j_gene: TRBJ1-5; len: 12; CDR3aa: CASSLARQPQHF
v_gene: TRBV29-1; j_gene: TRBJ2-2; len: 13; CDR3aa: CSVSGLLTGELFF
v_gene: TRBV15; j_gene: TRBJ1-2; len: 15; CDR3aa: CATSRDWGRSGGYTF
v_gene: TRBV20-1; j_gene: TRBJ2-3; len: 13; CDR3aa: CSARRLATDTQYF
v_gene: TRBV9; j_gene: TRBJ2-1; len: 15; CDR3aa: CASSEGSQSYNEQFF
v_gene: TRBV29-1; j_gene: TRBJ1-2; len: 14; CDR3aa: CSVEVDIRLYGYTF
v_gene: TRBV19; j_gene: TRBJ2-1; len: 14; CDR3aa: CASSIPSGHNEQFF
v_gene: TRBV3-1; j_gene: TRBJ1-3; len: 14; CDR3aa: CASSQGVVSNTIYF
v_gene: TRBV21-1; j_gene: TRBJ2-1; len: 15; CDR3aa: CASKERLAGDNEQFF